This T cell receptor beta chain was recorded in a study of T cells after yellow fever vaccination. Trimming removed 7 bases at V and 4 bases at J, with 14 bases between. Germline lookup yields CDR1 SEHNR and CDR2 FQNEAQ (reference sequence). This CDR3 spans 14 amino acids. General study findings and limits: Most clones from primary vaccination resurfaced after the booster (around 95% CD4, about 91% CD8).

TCR cDNA, made by 5'RACE template switching, carried an added universal primer site and UMIs. TCRdb used MiXCR to reprocess the 5' RACE reads, holding one entry per CDR3 protein. This sample carries about 99,000 distinct CDR3 sequences, approximately 5.5% of them seen once, and the ten largest clones take roughly 39%. There are a few counts of this clonotype. The antigen remains undetermined. This receptor was identified in a man younger than 35 who received the YFV17D yellow fever vaccine. The sequencing used CD8+ T cells sorted from PBMCs, collected 10 days after the yellow fever booster vaccination. The rearrangement links TRBV7-9 to TRBJ2-1; D might be TRBD1 or TRBD2, each matching 6 bases. CDR3: CASTGARAYNEQFF. The CDR3 DNA sequence: TGTGCCAGCACGGGGGCACGCGCTTACAATGAGCAGTTCTTC. Complete variable domain (other parts from reference TRBV7-9 and TRBJ2-1): DTGVSQNPRHKITKRGQNVTFRCDPISEHNRLYWYRQTLGQGPEFLTYFQNEAQLEKSRLLSDRFSAERPKGSFSTLEIQRTEQGDSAMYLCASTGARAYNEQFFGPGTRLTVL.